The sequence of this T cell receptor (beta chain) was determined in a study of shared clonotypes between healthy human individuals. Study findings and constraints: The study found lower generation probabilities in non-shared clonotypes than in those shared by all four donors.

Comments on this clone: Its antigen remains unknown.

Each PCR replicate from the sorted subsets contained about 180 ng DNA, which is about 30,000 T cell genomes. TCRdb's copy holds only in-frame clones and misses some; the assay was immunoSEQ multiplex PCR. The sample carries fewer than 1.6 million clones, approximately 98.5% recorded once. Germline V CDR1 and CDR2: SSHAT, FNYEAQ (reference sequence). There are 15 residues in the CDR3. Deletions cut 0 bases from V and 0 bases from J, with 7 bases between. This chain uses TRBV7-7 with TRBJ2-3; D is ambiguous. The receptor was isolated from a man younger than 40 in good health. The sample comprised naive CD4+ T cells sorted from blood. Subset defined: CD45RA+ positively selected. This CDR3 is CASSLAGMSTDTQYF. Written as DNA, the CDR3 is TGTGCCAGCAGCTTAGCAGGGATGAGCACAGATACGCAGTATTTT. Combining the CDR3 with reference TRBV7-7 and TRBJ2-3 gives the whole variable domain GAGVSQSPRYKVTKRGQDVTLRCDPISSHATLYWYQQALGQGPEFLTYFNYEAQPDKSGLPSDRFSAERPEGSISTLTIQRTEQRDSAMYRCASSLAGMSTDTQYFGPGTRLTVL.